This TCR beta chain was obtained from a study of shared clonotypes between healthy human individuals. Study-wide context: Donor composition was a couple of women and a few men, aged 18 to 49.

Germline V gene sequence: CDR1 MNHEY, CDR2 SMNVEV (reference sequence). The V and J ends lost 4 bases and 8 bases, in that order; junction bases with no gene match: 10. This CDR3 has 15 residues. TCRdb's copy holds only in-frame clones and misses some; the assay was immunoSEQ multiplex PCR. The sample lists about 2.2 million clones, about 94% occurring once. Naive CD8 cells were CD45RO-negative, positively selected for CCR7, excluding terminally differentiated effector memory CD45RA+ cells. Material for sequencing was naive CD8+ T cells from PBMCs. This chain uses TRBV27 with TRBJ2-1, with 8 bases that match TRBD2. This TCR was recovered from a man aged 18 to 30 in good health. Some clones in this sample may be carry-over from other donors' samples. The DNA of the CDR3 is TGTGCCAGCAGTTCTAGCGGGCGTTTCATGGATGAGCAGTTCTTC. This translates into CASSSSGRFMDEQFF.